The 24 T cell receptor beta chains in this list originate from one sample, sequenced in a study of OX40 agonist ivuxolimab in advanced cancers. TCRdb's table, derived via immunoSEQ multiplex PCR, lists solely in-frame clones and lacks some. The repertoire holds tens of thousands of clones, with 65% to 85% as singletons. This sample comprised CD4+ or CD8+ T cells sorted from blood, obtained in a trial of the OX40 agonist ivuxolimab. The receptors were gathered from an adult with an advanced solid tumor such as melanoma, head and neck, liver or kidney cancer.

The rearrangement uses TRBV28 and TRBJ2-7; 8 bases match TRBD1. Germline V CDR1 and CDR2: MDHEN, SYDVKM. The V segment lost 9 bases and the J segment 6 bases; nucleotides outside the gene matches: 16. This CDR3 has 15 amino acids. The CDR3 protein is CASRVLRDRLVEQYF. Written as DNA, the CDR3 is TGTGCCAGTAGAGTACTCCGGGACAGGTTGGTCGAGCAGTACTTC.

The rearrangement joins TRBV28 to TRBJ2-1; D unclear. The CDR3 totals 12 residues. The germline gives CDR1 MDHEN, CDR2 SYDVKM. The V gene lost 1 base and the J gene lost 8 bases, with 6 bases spanning the gap. CDR3 residues: CASSLFSDEQFF. CDR3 nucleotides: TGTGCCAGCAGTTTATTCTCTGATGAGCAGTTCTTC.

This rearrangement joins TRBV28 to TRBJ2-3; D is perhaps TRBD1 (6 bases). CDR3 length: 19 residues. The V end was cut by 7 bases, the J end by 6 bases, with 32 bases between. Germline values: CDR1 MDHEN, CDR2 SYDVKM. The CDR3 sequence is CASMGAERGAWIGPDTQYF. The CDR3 DNA reads as TGTGCCAGCATGGGGGCGGAGCGTGGCGCGTGGATAGGGCCCGATACGCAGTATTTT.

The chain uses TRBV27 and TRBJ1-2; the D is unclear. Looked up from germline, CDR1 is MNHEY and CDR2 is SMNVEV (reference sequence). V lost 6 bases, J lost 4 bases, and 36 bases lay in between. The CDR3 length is 21 residues. The CDR3 DNA reads as TGTGCCAGCAGCCTTAGCGGATACGTCTCGGGGTGGACCATCCCCCTCTATGGCTACACCTTC. Translation gives CASSLSGYVSGWTIPLYGYTF.

The rearrangement uses TRBV13 and TRBJ2-3, with 10 positions matching TRBD1. CDR3 length: 15 amino acids. CDR1 PRHDT and CDR2 FYEKMQ come from the germline V gene (reference sequence). V shed 6 bases and J 3 bases; nucleotides not matched to a gene: 6. The CDR3 bases are TGTGCCAGCAGGACAGGGGGCGAAGTTACAGATACGCAGTATTTT. Its translation is CASRTGGEVTDTQYF.

The chain links TRBV10-3 to TRBJ1-2; D call uncertain. This CDR3 is built from 14 residues. From germline, CDR1 is ENHRY and CDR2 SYGVKD. The V and J ends lost 2 bases and 3 bases respectively, with 10 bases between them. CDR3: CAISEEVIHYGYTF. The CDR3 DNA follows: TGTGCCATCAGTGAGGAGGTTATCCACTATGGCTACACCTTC.

DNA of the CDR3: TGTGCCAGCAGTATACGGAGGCAGGAATACAATGAGCAGTTCTTC. Residues: CASSIRRQEYNEQFF. This chain links TRBV6-6 with TRBJ2-1, with D perhaps TRBD2 (5 bases). Trimming took off 5 bases at V and 4 bases at J, with 15 bases between the two ends. The CDR3 totals 15 residues. CDR1 and CDR2 (germline): MNHNY, SVGAGI (reference sequence).

In the case of this clone: A junction boundary mismatches the germline segment, possibly from a read error. The chain carries TRBV18 and TRBJ2-7, with 9 bases matching TRBD1. The germline V gene has CDR1 KGHSH and CDR2 LQKENI. The CDR3 loop spans 15 amino acids. The CDR3 sequence: CASSSPGQGVHEQYF. The CDR3 coding sequence is TGTGCCAGCTCATCACCGGGACAGGGAGTCCACGAGCAGTACTTC.

This clone has only a few counts. The genes are TRBV6-1 and TRBJ1-4; 7 bases fit TRBD1. From germline, CDR1 is MNHNS and CDR2 SASEGT. Losses at the gene ends were 0 bases for V and 8 bases for J; bases not matched to a gene: 3. The CDR3 has 14 residues. CDR3 coding DNA: TGTGCCAGCAGTGAAGCCGCCAGGGGGGAAAAACTGTTTTTT. This sequence encodes CASSEAARGEKLFF.

The rearrangement joins TRBV19 to TRBJ2-1; D might be TRBD2 (5 bases). Germline V lookup: CDR1 LNHDA, CDR2 SQIVND (reference sequence). The CDR3 covers 15 residues. Trimming left V 5 bases short and J 0 bases short, with 11 bases between. The CDR3 region is CASSGSAGSYNEQFF. CDR3 coding DNA: TGTGCCAGTAGTGGGTCGGCGGGCTCCTACAATGAGCAGTTCTTC. Supplemented by reference TRBV19 and TRBJ2-1, the full variable domain reads DGGITQSPKYLFRKEGQNVTLSCEQNLNHDAMYWYRQDPGQGLRLIYYSQIVNDFQKGDIAEGYSVSREKKESFPLTVTSAQKNPTAFYLCASSGSAGSYNEQFFGPGTRLTVL.

This clone was observed a single time. The gene calls are TRBV7-9 and TRBJ2-7, with 9 bases fitting TRBD1. Germline V gene data show CDR1 as SEHNR and CDR2 as FQNEAQ (reference sequence). The CDR3 has 15 residues. The V and J ends lost 5 bases and 2 bases, in that order; junction bases with no gene match: 7. CDR3 region: CASSAGTGYPYEQYF. The DNA of the CDR3 is TGTGCCAGCAGCGCCGGGACAGGGTATCCCTACGAGCAGTACTTC. Using reference TRBV7-9 and TRBJ2-7 for the parts outside the CDR3, the full variable domain is DTGVSQNPRHKITKRGQNVTFRCDPISEHNRLYWYRQTLGQGPEFLTYFQNEAQLEKSRLLSDRFSAERPKGSFSTLEIQRTEQGDSAMYLCASSAGTGYPYEQYFGPGTRLTVT.

The V call is TRBV7-6, the J call TRBJ2-7, with 9 bases lining up with TRBD1. The ends lost 1 base at V and 3 bases at J; junction bases unmatched: 4. CDR1 and CDR2 (germline): SGHVS, FNYEAQ. This CDR3 is 15 amino acids long. CDR3 in amino acids: CASSLEGTGFYEQYF. The CDR3 nucleotides are TGTGCCAGCAGCTTAGAGGGGACAGGGTTCTACGAGCAGTACTTC.

This clone was counted only a few times. V is TRBV11-2 and J is TRBJ2-1; perhaps D is TRBD1 or TRBD2 (6 bases each). This CDR3 is 12 amino acids long. Between the trimmed V and J ends, which lost 6 bases and 7 bases, there was a span of 10 bases. Germline CDR1 SGHAT, CDR2 FQNNGV. CDR3 DNA: TGTGCCAGCAGAATAGGGGGGAATGAGCAGTTCTTC. This translates into CASRIGGNEQFF. The whole variable domain, filled in from reference TRBV11-2 and TRBJ2-1, reads EAGVAQSPRYKIIEKRQSVAFWCNPISGHATLYWYQQILGQGPKLLIQFQNNGVVDDSQLPKDRFSAERLKGVDSTLKIQPAKLEDSAVYLCASRIGGNEQFFGPGTRLTVL.

This chain links TRBV6-5 with TRBJ2-1; D gene uncertain. From germline, CDR1 is MNHEY and CDR2 SVGAGI. V gave up 4 bases and J gave up 0 bases, with 10 bases separating them. This CDR3 has 15 residues. CDR3 nucleotide sequence: TGTGCCAGCAGTTTATCTCAGAGCTCCTACAATGAGCAGTTCTTC. Its protein product is CASSLSQSSYNEQFF.

This sequence joins TRBV10-3 and TRBJ2-3; 10 bases map to TRBD2. The CDR3 contains 15 residues. The J segment lost 2 bases and the V segment lost 2 bases, leaving 1 base of the junction unmatched. Germline V gives CDR1 ENHRY, CDR2 SYGVKD. CDR3 sequence (DNA): TGTGCCATCAGTGAGGGACTAGCGGTCACAGATACGCAGTATTTT. Amino acids: CAISEGLAVTDTQYF.

The V call is TRBV19, the J call TRBJ1-2, with 11 bases lining up with TRBD1. This CDR3 has 14 residues. Germline V gene sequence: CDR1 LNHDA, CDR2 SQIVND (reference sequence). Trimming took 9 bases from V and 4 from J; bases not matched to a gene: 7. CDR3 in amino acids: CASNPGTGGYGYTF. CDR3 DNA sequence: TGTGCCAGCAACCCCGGGACAGGGGGCTATGGCTACACCTTC.

The chain links TRBV25-1 to TRBJ2-1; 8 positions match TRBD2. In germline, CDR1 is MGHDK, CDR2 SYGVNS. CDR3 length: 16 residues. V was pared by 3 bases and J by 4 bases, with 8 bases of the junction left unmatched. The CDR3 sequence is CASSDSTSGSYNEQFF. Here the CDR3 DNA reads TGTGCCAGCAGTGATAGTACTAGCGGAAGTTACAATGAGCAGTTCTTC.

V gene TRBV28 combines with J gene TRBJ2-7; D remains ambiguous. The CDR3 is 12 residues long. Trimming pared 2 bases from V and 6 bases from J, leaving 8 bases between. The germline V gene has CDR1 MDHEN and CDR2 SYDVKM. CDR3 sequence: CASSLTTIEQYF. The CDR3 coding sequence is TGTGCCAGCAGTTTAACTACCATCGAGCAGTACTTC.

This CDR3 is CASSVAAGQPQHF. The CDR3 region has the DNA TGTGCCAGCAGCGTAGCCGCGGGGCAGCCCCAGCATTTT. This rearrangement joins TRBV9 to TRBJ1-5, with unresolved D. CDR1 SGDLS and CDR2 YYNGEE come from the germline V gene. The CDR3 is 13 amino acids. V was cut by 0 bases and J by 7 bases, with 8 bases left in between.

This clone appeared a few times. V and J are TRBV10-2 and TRBJ1-2; 8 nucleotides align to TRBD1. Germline trimming cut 3 bases from V and 6 bases from J; bases unmatched to any gene: 9. Per the germline V gene, CDR1 is WSHSY and CDR2 is SAAADI. The CDR3 spans 15 residues. The CDR3 loop is CASSDRTGPMDGYTF. DNA of the CDR3: TGCGCCAGCAGTGACAGGACAGGGCCCATGGATGGCTACACCTTC.

The chain is built from TRBV2 and TRBJ2-7; D may be TRBD1 (6 bases). Germline V gene sequence: CDR1 SNHLY, CDR2 FYNNEI. The V and J ends lost 3 bases and 0 bases respectively, with 6 bases between them. This CDR3 region has 13 residues. The CDR3 nucleotides read TGTGCCAGCAGTGACAGGGGCTCCTACGAGCAGTACTTC. It specifies CASSDRGSYEQYF.

The CDR3 nucleotides are TGTGCCAGCTGTCCAGGGCGGACTGAAGCTTTCTTT. Encoded protein: CASCPGRTEAFF. The chain has TRBV2 and TRBJ1-1, with D possibly TRBD1 on 5 matching bases. Germline CDR1 and CDR2: SNHLY and FYNNEI. This CDR3 is built from 12 residues. With 8 bases removed from V and 5 bases from J, the gap between germline ends came to 12 bases.

V gene TRBV6-1 combines with J gene TRBJ2-1; 10 positions agree with TRBD1. With 6 bases clipped from V and 7 bases from J, the junction kept 3 bases outside the gene matches. This CDR3 is 13 amino acids long. CDR1 and CDR2 (germline): MNHNS, SASEGT. The CDR3 is CASRWTGGNEQFF. The CDR3 DNA follows: TGTGCCAGCAGATGGACAGGGGGAAATGAGCAGTTCTTC.

The chain employs TRBV5-6 and TRBJ1-1, with 7 bases fitting TRBD1. Unmatched junction bases numbered 5, after V lost 2 bases and J lost 7 bases. This CDR3 is built from 13 residues. In germline, CDR1 is SGHDT, CDR2 YYEEEE. The CDR3 DNA sequence: TGTGCCAGCAGCTTATGGAGGGGGCGTGAAGCTTTCTTT. Amino acids: CASSLWRGREAFF.